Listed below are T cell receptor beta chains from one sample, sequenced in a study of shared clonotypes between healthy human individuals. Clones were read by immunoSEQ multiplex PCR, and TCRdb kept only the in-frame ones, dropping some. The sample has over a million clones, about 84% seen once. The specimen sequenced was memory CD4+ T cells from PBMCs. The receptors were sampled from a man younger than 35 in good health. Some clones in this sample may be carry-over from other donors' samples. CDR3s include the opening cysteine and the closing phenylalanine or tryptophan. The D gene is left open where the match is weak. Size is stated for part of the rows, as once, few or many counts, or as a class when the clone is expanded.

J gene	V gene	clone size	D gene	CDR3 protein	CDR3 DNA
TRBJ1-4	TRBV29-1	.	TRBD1	CSVASPGQGEKLFF	TGCAGCGTTGCGTCTCCGGGACAGGGGGAAAAACTGTTTTTT
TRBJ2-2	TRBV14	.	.	CASSPFFGELFF	TGTGCCAGCAGCCCGTTCTTCGGGGAGCTGTTTTTT
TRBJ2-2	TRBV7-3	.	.	CASSLSRPGWAGELFF	TGTGCCAGCAGCTTAAGTCGGCCGGGGTGGGCCGGGGAGCTGTTTTTT
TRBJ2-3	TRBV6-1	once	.	CASSERGGTDTQYF	TGTGCCAGCAGTGAAAGGGGGGGCACAGATACGCAGTATTTT
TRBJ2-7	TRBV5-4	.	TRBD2	CASSDPGTSGSYEQYF	TGTGCCAGCAGCGATCCCGGGACTAGCGGCTCCTACGAGCAGTACTTC
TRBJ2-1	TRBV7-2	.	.	CASSLRGDGEQFF	TGTGCCAGCAGCTTAAGGGGGGACGGAGAGCAGTTCTTC
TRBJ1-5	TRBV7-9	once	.	CASSLDQLPPQHF	TGTGCCAGCAGCTTAGACCAATTGCCGCCCCAGCATTTT
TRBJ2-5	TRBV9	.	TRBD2	CASSAGTSGSETQYF	TGTGCCAGCAGCGCTGGGACTAGCGGGAGTGAGACCCAGTACTTC
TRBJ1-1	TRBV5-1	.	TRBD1	CASRDLAGGTEAFF	TGCGCCAGCAGAGACCTGGCAGGGGGGACTGAAGCTTTCTTT
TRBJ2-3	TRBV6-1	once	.	CASVQGSTDTQYF	TGTGCCAGTGTTCAGGGTAGCACAGATACGCAGTATTTT
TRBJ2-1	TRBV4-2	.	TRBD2	CASSQASGNGNEQFF	TGTGCCAGCAGCCAAGCTAGCGGGAATGGAAATGAGCAGTTCTTC
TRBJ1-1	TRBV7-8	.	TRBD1	CASSLQGQVEAFF	TGTGCCAGCAGCTTACAGGGACAGGTGGAAGCTTTCTTT
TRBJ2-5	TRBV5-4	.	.	CASYSSTQSVGETQYF	TGTGCCAGCTATTCTTCGACTCAGTCGGTAGGCGAGACCCAGTACTTC
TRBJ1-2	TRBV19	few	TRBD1	CASRKGQNTYGYTF	TGTGCCAGTAGAAAGGGACAGAATACCTATGGCTACACCTTC
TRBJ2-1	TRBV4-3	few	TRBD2	CASSQAPSGNSYNEQFF	TGCGCCAGCAGCCAAGCCCCTAGCGGAAACTCCTACAATGAGCAGTTCTTC
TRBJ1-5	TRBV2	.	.	CASSPGRGGNQPQHF	TGTGCCAGCAGTCCGGGCCGCGGGGGCAATCAGCCCCAGCATTTT
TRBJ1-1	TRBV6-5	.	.	CASGRDSDTEAFF	TGTGCCAGCGGTCGGGATTCGGACACTGAAGCTTTCTTT
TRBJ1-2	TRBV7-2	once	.	CASSFQGVDGYTF	TGTGCCAGCAGCTTCCAGGGAGTGGATGGCTACACCTTC
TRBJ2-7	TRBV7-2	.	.	CASSPTASNTYEQYF	TGTGCCAGCAGTCCCACCGCCAGCAATACCTACGAGCAGTACTTC
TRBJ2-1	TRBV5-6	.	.	CASSLVLVGPKQFF	TGTGCCAGCAGCTTGGTTCTAGTCGGACCCAAGCAGTTCTTC
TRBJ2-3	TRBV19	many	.	CASSIEGGSTDTQYF	TGTGCCAGTAGTATCGAGGGAGGATCGACAGATACGCAGTATTTT
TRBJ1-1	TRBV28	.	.	CASSFFGRGGDTEAFF	TGTGCCAGCAGTTTTTTCGGTCGAGGGGGTGACACTGAAGCTTTCTTT
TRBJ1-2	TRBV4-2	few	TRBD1	CASSQGQGAVYGYTF	TGTGCCAGCAGCCAAGGACAGGGGGCGGTGTATGGCTACACCTTC
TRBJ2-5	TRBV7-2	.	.	CASSLVWAETQYF	TGTGCCAGCAGCTTAGTTTGGGCCGAGACCCAGTACTTC
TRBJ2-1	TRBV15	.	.	CATSREVARSYNEQFF	TGTGCCACCAGCAGAGAGGTAGCGAGGTCCTACAATGAGCAGTTCTTC
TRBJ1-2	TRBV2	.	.	CASRQDRTFNYGYTF	TGTGCCAGCAGGCAAGACAGGACGTTTAACTATGGCTACACCTTC
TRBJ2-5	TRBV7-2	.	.	CASSSYTWKETQYF	TGTGCCAGCAGCTCCTATACCTGGAAAGAGACCCAGTACTTC